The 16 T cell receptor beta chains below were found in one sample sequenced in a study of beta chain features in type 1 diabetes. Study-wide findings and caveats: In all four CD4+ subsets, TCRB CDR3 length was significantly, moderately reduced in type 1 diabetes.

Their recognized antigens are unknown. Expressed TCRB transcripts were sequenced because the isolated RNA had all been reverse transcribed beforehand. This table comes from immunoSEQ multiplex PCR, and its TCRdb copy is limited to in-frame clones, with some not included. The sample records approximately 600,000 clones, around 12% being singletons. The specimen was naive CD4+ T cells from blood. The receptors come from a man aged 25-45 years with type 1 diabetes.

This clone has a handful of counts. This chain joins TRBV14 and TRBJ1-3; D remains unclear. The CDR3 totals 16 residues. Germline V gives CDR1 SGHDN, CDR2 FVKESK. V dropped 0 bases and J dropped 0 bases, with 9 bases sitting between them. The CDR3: CASSQEWYLSGNTIYF. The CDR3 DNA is TGTGCCAGCAGCCAAGAGTGGTATCTCTCTGGAAACACCATATATTTT.

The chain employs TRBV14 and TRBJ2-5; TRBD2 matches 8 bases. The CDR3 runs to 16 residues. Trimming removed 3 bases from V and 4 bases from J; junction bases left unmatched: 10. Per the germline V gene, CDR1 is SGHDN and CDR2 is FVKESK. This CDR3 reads CASSHQGAGVGETQYF. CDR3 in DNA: TGTGCCAGCAGCCACCAAGGAGCGGGGGTTGGAGAGACCCAGTACTTC.

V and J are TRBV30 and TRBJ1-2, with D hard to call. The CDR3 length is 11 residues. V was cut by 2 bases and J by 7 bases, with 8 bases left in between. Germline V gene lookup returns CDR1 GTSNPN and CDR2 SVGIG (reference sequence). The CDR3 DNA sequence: TGTGCCTGGAGTCTTGGCGCTGGCTACACCTTC. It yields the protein CAWSLGAGYTF.

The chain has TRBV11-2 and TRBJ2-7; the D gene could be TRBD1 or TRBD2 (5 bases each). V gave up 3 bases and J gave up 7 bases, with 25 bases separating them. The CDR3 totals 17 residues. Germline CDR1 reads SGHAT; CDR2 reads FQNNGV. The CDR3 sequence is CASSFAGWGPPIGEQYF. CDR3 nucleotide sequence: TGTGCCAGCAGCTTCGCGGGCTGGGGCCCCCCGATCGGAGAGCAGTACTTC.

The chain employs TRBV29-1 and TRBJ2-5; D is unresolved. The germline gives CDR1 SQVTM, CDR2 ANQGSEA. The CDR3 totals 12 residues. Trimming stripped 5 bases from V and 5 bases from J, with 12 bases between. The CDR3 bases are TGCAGCGTTCCGACCCTCGGCGAGACCCAGTACTTC. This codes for CSVPTLGETQYF.

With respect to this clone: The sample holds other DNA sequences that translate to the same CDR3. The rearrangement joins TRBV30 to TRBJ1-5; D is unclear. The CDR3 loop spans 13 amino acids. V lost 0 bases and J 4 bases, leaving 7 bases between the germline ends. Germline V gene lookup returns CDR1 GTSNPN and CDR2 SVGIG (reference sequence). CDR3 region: CAWSVRRNQPQHF. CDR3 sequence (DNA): TGTGCCTGGAGTGTAAGGAGAAATCAGCCCCAGCATTTT.

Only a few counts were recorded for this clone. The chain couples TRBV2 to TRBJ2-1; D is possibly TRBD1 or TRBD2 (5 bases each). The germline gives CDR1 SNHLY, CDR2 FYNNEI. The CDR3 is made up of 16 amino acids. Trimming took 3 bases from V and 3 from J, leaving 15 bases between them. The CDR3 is CASSDEGPPIYNEQFF. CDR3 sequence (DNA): TGTGCCAGCAGTGATGAGGGGCCCCCGATCTACAATGAGCAGTTCTTC.

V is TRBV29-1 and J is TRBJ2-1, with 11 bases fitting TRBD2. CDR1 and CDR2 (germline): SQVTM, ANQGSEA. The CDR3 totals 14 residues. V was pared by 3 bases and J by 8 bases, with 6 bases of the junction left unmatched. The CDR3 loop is CSVDLAGGRDEQFF. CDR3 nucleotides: TGCAGCGTTGATCTAGCGGGGGGCCGCGATGAGCAGTTCTTC.

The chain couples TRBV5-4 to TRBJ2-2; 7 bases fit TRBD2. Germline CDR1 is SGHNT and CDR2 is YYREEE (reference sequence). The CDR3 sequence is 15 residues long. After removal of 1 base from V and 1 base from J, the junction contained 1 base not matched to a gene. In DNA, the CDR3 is TGTGCCAGCAGCTTGCAGCGGGAGAACACCGGGGAGCTGTTTTTT. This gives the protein CASSLQRENTGELFF.

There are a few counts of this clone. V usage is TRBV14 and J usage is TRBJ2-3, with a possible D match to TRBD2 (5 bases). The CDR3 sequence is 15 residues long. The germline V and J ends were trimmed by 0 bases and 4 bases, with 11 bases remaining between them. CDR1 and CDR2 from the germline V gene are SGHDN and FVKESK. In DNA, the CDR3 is TGTGCCAGCAGCCAAGATCTAGCCCGTGCAGATACGCAGTATTTT. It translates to CASSQDLARADTQYF. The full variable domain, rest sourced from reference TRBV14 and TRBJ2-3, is EAGVTQFPSHSVIEKGQTVTLRCDPISGHDNLYWYRRVMGKEIKFLLHFVKESKQDESGMPNNRFLAERTGGTYSTLKVQPAELEDSGVYFCASSQDLARADTQYFGPGTRLTVL.

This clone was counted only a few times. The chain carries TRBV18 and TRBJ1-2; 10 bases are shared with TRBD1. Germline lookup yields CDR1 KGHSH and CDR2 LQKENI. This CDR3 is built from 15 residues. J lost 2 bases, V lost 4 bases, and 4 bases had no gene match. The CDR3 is CASSLQTGGNYGYTF. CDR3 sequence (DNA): TGTGCCAGCTCACTTCAGACAGGGGGCAACTATGGCTACACCTTC.

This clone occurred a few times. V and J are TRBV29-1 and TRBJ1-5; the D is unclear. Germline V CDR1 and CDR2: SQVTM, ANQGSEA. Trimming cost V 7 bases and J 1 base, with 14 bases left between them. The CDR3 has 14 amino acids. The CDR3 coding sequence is TGCAGCGCCTCGACGACCTTAAGCAATCAGCCCCAGCATTTT. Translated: CSASTTLSNQPQHF.

The DNA of the CDR3 is TGTGCCAGCAGCCTGGGCGGGACAGTGATTGAAAAACTGTTTTTT. Its translation: CASSLGGTVIEKLFF. The gene calls are TRBV7-9 and TRBJ1-4; 7 bases line up with TRBD1. Germline CDR1 SEHNR, CDR2 FQNEAQ (reference sequence). Trimming took 5 bases from V and 7 from J; bases not matched to a gene: 10. The CDR3 covers 15 residues. Using reference TRBV7-9 and TRBJ1-4 for the parts outside the CDR3, the full variable domain is DTGVSQNPRHKITKRGQNVTFRCDPISEHNRLYWYRQTLGQGPEFLTYFQNEAQLEKSRLLSDRFSAERPKGSFSTLEIQRTEQGDSAMYLCASSLGGTVIEKLFFGSGTQLSVL.

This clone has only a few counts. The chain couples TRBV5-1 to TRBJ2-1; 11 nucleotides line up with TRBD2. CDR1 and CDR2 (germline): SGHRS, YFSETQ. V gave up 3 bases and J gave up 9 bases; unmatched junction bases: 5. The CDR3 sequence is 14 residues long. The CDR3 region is CASSSGTSGGEQFF. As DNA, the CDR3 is TGCGCCAGCAGCTCCGGGACTAGCGGAGGTGAGCAGTTCTTC.

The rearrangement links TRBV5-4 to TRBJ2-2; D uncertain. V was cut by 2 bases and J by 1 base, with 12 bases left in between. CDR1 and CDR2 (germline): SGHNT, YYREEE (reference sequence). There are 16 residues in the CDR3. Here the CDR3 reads CASSLLPPGNTGELFF. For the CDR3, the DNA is TGTGCCAGCAGCTTACTGCCGCCAGGGAACACCGGGGAGCTGTTTTTT.

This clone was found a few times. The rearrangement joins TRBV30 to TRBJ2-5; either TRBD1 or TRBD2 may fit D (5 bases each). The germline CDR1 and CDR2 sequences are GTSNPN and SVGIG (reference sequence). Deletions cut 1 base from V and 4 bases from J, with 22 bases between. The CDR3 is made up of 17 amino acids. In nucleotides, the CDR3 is TGTGCCTGGAGTGATAGCCAGGGTACTAGGTATCTAGAGACCCAGTACTTC. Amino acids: CAWSDSQGTRYLETQYF.